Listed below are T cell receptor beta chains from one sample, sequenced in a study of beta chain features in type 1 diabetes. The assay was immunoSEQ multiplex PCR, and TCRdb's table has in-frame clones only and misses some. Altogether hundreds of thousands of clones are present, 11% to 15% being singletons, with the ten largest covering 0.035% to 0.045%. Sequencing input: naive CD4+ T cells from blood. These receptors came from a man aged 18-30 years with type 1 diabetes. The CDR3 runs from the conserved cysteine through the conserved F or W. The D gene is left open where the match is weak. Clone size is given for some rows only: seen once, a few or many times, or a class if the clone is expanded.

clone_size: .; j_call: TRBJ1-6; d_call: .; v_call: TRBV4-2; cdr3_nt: TGTGCCAGCAGCCCGGGGGGGGATAATTCACCCCTCCACTTT; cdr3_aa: CASSPGGDNSPLHF
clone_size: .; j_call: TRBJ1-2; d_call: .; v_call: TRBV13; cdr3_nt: TGTGCCAGCAGCTTATCCAGAGCTAACTATGGCTACACCTTC; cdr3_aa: CASSLSRANYGYTF
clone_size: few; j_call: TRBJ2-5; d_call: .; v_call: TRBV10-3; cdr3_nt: TGTGCCATCAGTAACCCTTCTGAGACCCAGTACTTC; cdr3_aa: CAISNPSETQYF
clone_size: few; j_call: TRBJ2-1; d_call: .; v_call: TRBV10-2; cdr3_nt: TGCGCCAGCAGTGAAACGGGAGAGGGATATGAGCAGTTCTTC; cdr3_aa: CASSETGEGYEQFF
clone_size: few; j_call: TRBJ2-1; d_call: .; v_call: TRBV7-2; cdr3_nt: TGTGCCAGCAGCTTAGAGGGATCAGGGCGGAATGAGCAGTTCTTC; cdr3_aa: CASSLEGSGRNEQFF
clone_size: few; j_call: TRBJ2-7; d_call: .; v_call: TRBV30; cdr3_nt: TGTGCCTGGTCTAGCGCCTACGAGCAGTACTTC; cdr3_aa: CAWSSAYEQYF
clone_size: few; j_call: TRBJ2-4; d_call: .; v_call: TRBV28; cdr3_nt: TGTGCCAGCATACAGGGATCCAAAAACATTCAGTACTTC; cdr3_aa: CASIQGSKNIQYF
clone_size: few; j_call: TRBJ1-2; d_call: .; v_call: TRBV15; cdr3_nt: TGTGCCACCAGCCGAATTCTTAACTATGGCTACACCTTC; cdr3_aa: CATSRILNYGYTF
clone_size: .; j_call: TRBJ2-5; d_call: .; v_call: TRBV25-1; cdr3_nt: TGTGCCAGCAGTGCCTATCAAGAGACCCAGTACTTC; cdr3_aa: CASSAYQETQYF
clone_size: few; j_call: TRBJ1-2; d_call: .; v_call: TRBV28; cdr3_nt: TGTGCCACCCTGGATGGGGGGGGAAACTATGGCTACACCTTC; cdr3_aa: CATLDGGGNYGYTF
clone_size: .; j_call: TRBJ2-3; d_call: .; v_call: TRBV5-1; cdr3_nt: TGCGCCAGCAGCTTGATGTACGATACGCAGTATTTT; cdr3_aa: CASSLMYDTQYF
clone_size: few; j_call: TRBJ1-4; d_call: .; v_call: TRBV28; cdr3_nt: TGTGCCAGCAGTTTATCGCCAGGCAATGAAAAACTGTTTTTT; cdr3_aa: CASSLSPGNEKLFF
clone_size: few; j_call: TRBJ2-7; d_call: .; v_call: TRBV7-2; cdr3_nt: TGTGCCAGCAGCTTAGAGGTAGACAGGAGGAGCTCCTACGAGCAGTACTTC; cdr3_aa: CASSLEVDRRSSYEQYF
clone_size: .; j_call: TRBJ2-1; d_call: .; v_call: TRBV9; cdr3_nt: TGTGCCAGCAGCGTAGCAGCGGGACATTACAATGAGCAGTTCTTC; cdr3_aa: CASSVAAGHYNEQFF
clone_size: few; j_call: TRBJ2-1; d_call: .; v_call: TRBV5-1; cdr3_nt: TGCGCCAGCAGCTTGGATGGGGACCAGTACAATGAGCAGTTCTTC; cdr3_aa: CASSLDGDQYNEQFF
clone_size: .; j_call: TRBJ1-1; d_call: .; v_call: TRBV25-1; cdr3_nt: TGTGCCAGCAGACGCGGGGACACCGGTTCGCTTGAAGCTTTCTTT; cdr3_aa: CASRRGDTGSLEAFF
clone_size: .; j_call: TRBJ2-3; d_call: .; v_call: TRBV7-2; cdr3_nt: TGTGCCAGCAGCTTAGACAACACAGATACGCAGTATTTT; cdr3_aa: CASSLDNTDTQYF
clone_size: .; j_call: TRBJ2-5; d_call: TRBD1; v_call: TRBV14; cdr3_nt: TGTGCCAGCAGCCCGACAGGGTTCGGAGAGACCCAGTACTTC; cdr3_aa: CASSPTGFGETQYF
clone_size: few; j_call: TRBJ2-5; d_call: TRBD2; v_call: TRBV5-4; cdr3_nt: TGTGCCAGCAGCTTGTCGACGGGAGGGGCAGGGACCCAGTACTTC; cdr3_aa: CASSLSTGGAGTQYF
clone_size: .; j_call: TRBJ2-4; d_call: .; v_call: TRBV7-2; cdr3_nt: TGTGCCAGCAGCTTACAGGGACTAGCCAAAAACATTCAGTACTTC; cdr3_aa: CASSLQGLAKNIQYF
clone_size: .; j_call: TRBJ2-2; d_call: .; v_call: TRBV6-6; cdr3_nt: TGTGCCAGCAGTTGGGGTCAAACCGGGGAGCTGTTTTTT; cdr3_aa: CASSWGQTGELFF
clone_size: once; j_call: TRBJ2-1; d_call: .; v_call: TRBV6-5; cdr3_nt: TGTGCCAGCAGTTACTCGGGGCACCGCTACAATGAGCAGTTCTTC; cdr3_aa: CASSYSGHRYNEQFF
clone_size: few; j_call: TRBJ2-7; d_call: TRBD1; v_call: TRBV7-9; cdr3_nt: TGTGCCAGCTCCGGGACAGGGACCTACGAGCAGTACTTC; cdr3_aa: CASSGTGTYEQYF
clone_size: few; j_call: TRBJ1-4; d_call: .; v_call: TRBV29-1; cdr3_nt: TGCAGCGCCTGGGACGTCGCAACTAATGAAAAACTGTTTTTT; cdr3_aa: CSAWDVATNEKLFF
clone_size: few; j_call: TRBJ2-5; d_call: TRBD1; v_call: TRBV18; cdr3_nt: TGTGCCAGCTCACGTGACAGGGTCGGGACCCAGTACTTC; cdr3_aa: CASSRDRVGTQYF
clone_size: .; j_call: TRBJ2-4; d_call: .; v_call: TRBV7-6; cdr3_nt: TGTGCCAGCAGCTTAGAACAATCAGATCCCAAAAACATTCAGTACTTC; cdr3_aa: CASSLEQSDPKNIQYF
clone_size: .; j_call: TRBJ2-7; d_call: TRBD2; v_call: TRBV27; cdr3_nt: TGTGCCAGCAGTTTAAGGCTAGCGGCCTCCTACGAGCAGTACTTC; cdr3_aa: CASSLRLAASYEQYF